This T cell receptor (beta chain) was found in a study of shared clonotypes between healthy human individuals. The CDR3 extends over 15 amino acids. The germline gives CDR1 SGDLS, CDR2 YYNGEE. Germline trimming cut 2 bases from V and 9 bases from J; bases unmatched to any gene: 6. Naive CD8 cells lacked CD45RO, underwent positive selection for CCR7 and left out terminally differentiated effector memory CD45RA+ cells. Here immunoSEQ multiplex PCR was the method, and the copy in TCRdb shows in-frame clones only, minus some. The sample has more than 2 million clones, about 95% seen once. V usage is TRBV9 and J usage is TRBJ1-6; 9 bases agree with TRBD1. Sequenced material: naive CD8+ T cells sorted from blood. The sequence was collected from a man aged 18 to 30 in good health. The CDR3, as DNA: TGTGCCAGCAGCGTGGGGACAGGGCAATCTTCACCCCTCCACTTT. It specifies CASSVGTGQSSPLHF.